This T cell receptor (beta chain) appears in the sequencing data of a study of blood T cell repertoires in COVID-19. Overall study: T cells, B-cell-depleted T cells, or PBMCs supplied cDNA or gDNA.

The CDR3 contains 16 residues. Germline CDR1 SEHNR, CDR2 FQNEAQ (reference sequence). The J segment lost 4 bases and the V segment lost 5 bases, leaving 7 bases of the junction unmatched. Per the original methods: Reference gene primers were amplified, and this amplification served to estimate nucleated cell counts. Generated by immunoSEQ multiplex PCR, the TCRdb table keeps only in-frame clones and is missing some. V, J and clone size reflect that table, while D and trimming were determined from the DNA. The repertoire holds under 75,000 clones, with about 81% as singletons. The sequenced material came from peripheral blood. V is TRBV7-9 and J is TRBJ1-4, with TRBD1 matching 10 bases. This clonotype was obtained from an older man with acute or convalescent COVID-19. The CDR3 here is CASSLGQGENNEKLFF. CDR3 nucleotides: TGTGCCAGCAGCCTAGGACAGGGGGAGAATAATGAAAAACTGTTTTTT.